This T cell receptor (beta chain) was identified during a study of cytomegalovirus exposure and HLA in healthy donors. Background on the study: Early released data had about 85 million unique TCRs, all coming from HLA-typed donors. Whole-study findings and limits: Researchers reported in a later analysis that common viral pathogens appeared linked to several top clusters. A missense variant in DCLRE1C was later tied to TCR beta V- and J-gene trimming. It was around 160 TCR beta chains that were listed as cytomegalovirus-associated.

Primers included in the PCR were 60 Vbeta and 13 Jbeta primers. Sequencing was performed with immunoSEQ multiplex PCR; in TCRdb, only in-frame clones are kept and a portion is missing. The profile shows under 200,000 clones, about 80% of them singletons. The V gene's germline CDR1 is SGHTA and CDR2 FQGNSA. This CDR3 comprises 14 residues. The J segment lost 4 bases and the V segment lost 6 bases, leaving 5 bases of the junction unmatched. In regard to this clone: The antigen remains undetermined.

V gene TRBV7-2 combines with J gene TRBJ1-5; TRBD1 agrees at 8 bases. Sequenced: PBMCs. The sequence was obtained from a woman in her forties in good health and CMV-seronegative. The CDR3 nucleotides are TGTGCCAGCAGTCCGTGGACAGGGAATCAGCCCCAGCATTTT. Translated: CASSPWTGNQPQHF. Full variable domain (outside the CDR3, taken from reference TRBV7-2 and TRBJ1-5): GAGVSQSPSNKVTEKGKDVELRCDPISGHTALYWYRQSLGQGLEFLIYFQGNSAPDKSGLPSDRFSAERTGGSVSTLTIQRTQQEDSAVYLCASSPWTGNQPQHFGDGTRLSIL.